A single T cell receptor beta chain is shown here with its context. The V gene lost 2 bases and the J gene lost 4 bases, with 16 bases spanning the gap. The CDR3 contains 16 residues. Germline-derived CDR1 and CDR2 are SGHRS and YFSETQ. This entry is derived from a study of blood T cell repertoires in COVID-19. Turning to the study itself: Acute and convalescent COVID-19 specimens originated in the United States, Italy and Spain. From T cells, B-cell-depleted T cells, or PBMCs came the material, which was cDNA or gDNA.

TCRdb's copy holds only in-frame clones and misses some; the assay was immunoSEQ multiplex PCR. The sample lists 300,000 to 350,000 clones; approximately 92% were seen once. Recruited during active infection, patients (from Seattle) were subsequently followed longitudinally. The rearrangement uses TRBV5-1 and TRBJ1-3; D gene unclear. This receptor was obtained from a young woman with COVID-19, enrolled during active disease. Sequenced material: peripheral blood. The CDR3 DNA follows: TGCGCCAGCAGCTTAGAGCCGGGAATATCCGGAAACACCATATATTTT. Protein sequence: CASSLEPGISGNTIYF. The full variable domain, with the rest looked up from reference TRBV5-1 and TRBJ1-3, is KAGVTQTPRYLIKTRGQQVTLSCSPISGHRSVSWYQQTPGQGLQFLFEYFSETQRNKGNFPGRFSGRQFSNSRSEMNVSTLELGDSALYLCASSLEPGISGNTIYFGEGSWLTVV.